The clone carrying this T cell receptor beta chain was counted between two and nine times. Its antigen remains unidentified. This entry comes from a study of T-cell memory formation after mild COVID-19. Overall study context: Largely donor-specific TCR clusters were found. Findings and limits, study-wide: SARS-CoV-2 specificity of second-wave clones peaking day 37 was unconfirmed. Chiefly within CM and EM were the contracting CD4+ clones; CD8+ ones were within EMRA. Balance between CD4 and CD8 was seen in clones contracting day 15 to 85, and a CD4+ lean was seen in later expanders.

TCRdb ran MiXCR on the 5' RACE reads and lists one entry per CDR3 protein. The profile covers hundreds of thousands of distinct CDR3 sequences, with about 16% appearing a single time and approximately 23% taken by the ten largest. V was clipped by 1 base and J by 5 bases, with 11 bases between them. The CDR3 is 14 residues long. Germline V gene sequence: CDR1 MGHRA, CDR2 YSYEKL. This clonotype originated in a man between 18 and 35 years old who had mild COVID-19 (a few samples of this study predate the infection). Cell type and time point are not known. Sequencing was done on a sample of PBMCs or a T cell subset sorted from them (not recorded which). The chain combines TRBV4-1 with TRBJ1-2; D possibly corresponds to TRBD1 (5 bases). CDR3 in amino acids: CASSQVAGTYGYTF. The CDR3 nucleotides read TGCGCCAGCAGCCAAGTAGCAGGGACTTATGGCTACACCTTC.